This TCR beta chain stems from a study of T cell repertoires in cytomegalovirus infection. As for the study in general: The public TCR beta signatures pointed to both CMV infection and matching HLA type.

The germline V gene has CDR1 SQVTM and CDR2 ANQGSEA. The germline V and J ends were trimmed by 4 bases and 5 bases, with 8 bases remaining between them. This CDR3 is built from 12 residues. TCRdb used MiXCR to reprocess the reads, holding one entry per CDR3 protein. This table has about 830,000 distinct CDR3 sequences, about 30% appearing once. In its sample, this clonotype was seen once. The antigen remains unidentified. This sequence originates from a human donor in good health (CMV status not recorded). Some clones in this sample may be carry-over from other donors' samples. The source was cultured CD8+ T cells from PBMCs, collected from culture after CMV antigen stimulation. V and J are TRBV29-1 and TRBJ2-2; a weak D match, TRBD1 (5 bases). The CDR3: CSVVQGTGELFF. Written as DNA, the CDR3 is TGCAGCGTTGTCCAGGGTACCGGGGAGCTGTTTTTT.